These 25 T cell receptor beta chains share one sample of origin, sequenced in a study of T cell responses to AZD1222 COVID-19 vaccine. Sequencing used immunoSEQ multiplex PCR; TCRdb keeps in-frame clones, though not all of them. The sample lists tens of thousands of clones, approximately 90% seen once, with approximately 22% in the top ten. Specimen: peripheral blood, collected on day 0 of AZD1222 vaccination. These receptors all come from an adult in good health.

The chain is built from TRBV27 and TRBJ1-4, with a tentative D call TRBD1 (5 bases). With 1 base removed from V and 15 bases from J, the gap between germline ends came to 15 bases. Per germline, CDR1 MNHEY and CDR2 SMNVEV (reference sequence). CDR3 length: 13 amino acids. CDR3 protein: CASSLYGGGKVFF. The DNA of the CDR3 is TGTGCCAGCAGTTTATATGGGGGGGGTAAGGTGTTTTTT.

The rearrangement links TRBV7-2 to TRBJ1-5; no clear D. The V end was cut by 5 bases, the J end by 11 bases, with 19 bases between. In germline, CDR1 is SGHTA, CDR2 FQGNSA. The CDR3 has 14 amino acids. CDR3 in amino acids: CASSQNLIGGTQHF. The DNA for the CDR3 is TGTGCCAGCAGCCAAAATCTCATCGGAGGGACCCAGCATTTT.

The chain employs TRBV7-2 and TRBJ2-7; D not resolved. From germline, CDR1 is SGHTA and CDR2 FQGNSA. V was clipped by 1 base and J by 2 bases, with 12 bases between them. This CDR3 is built from 15 residues. CDR3 DNA: TGTGCCAGCAGCTTAGGGGGTGGAGCAGCCTACGAGCAGTACTTC. Protein: CASSLGGGAAYEQYF.

This chain connects TRBV18 to TRBJ2-1; D call uncertain. The germline V gene encodes CDR1 KGHSH and CDR2 LQKENI. Deletions cut 2 bases from V and 5 bases from J, with 4 bases between. This CDR3 region has 12 residues. The CDR3 DNA is TGTGCCAGCTCACCAGAGGACAATGAGCAGTTCTTC. Translated, it gives CASSPEDNEQFF.

The chain couples TRBV15 to TRBJ2-7; the D is unclear. Per germline, CDR1 LNHNV and CDR2 YYDKDF (reference sequence). V was cut by 0 bases and J by 3 bases, with 6 bases left in between. This CDR3 has 13 residues. CDR3 residues: CATSRDKGYEQYF. CDR3 sequence (DNA): TGTGCCACCAGCAGAGATAAGGGCTACGAGCAGTACTTC.

The J gene is TRBJ2-2, the V gene TRBV6-5; no clear D. CDR1 MNHEY and CDR2 SVGAGI come from the germline V gene. V was clipped by 0 bases and J by 8 bases, with 4 bases between them. The length of the CDR3 is 12 residues. CDR3 nucleotides: TGTGCCAGCAGTTACTCCGTAGGGGAGCTGTTTTTT. This codes for CASSYSVGELFF.

The chain has TRBV2 and TRBJ1-5; a possible D gene is TRBD1 (6 bases). V lost 4 bases and J 2 bases, leaving 6 bases between the germline ends. The V gene's germline CDR1 is SNHLY and CDR2 FYNNEI. The length of the CDR3 is 13 residues. The CDR3 nucleotides are TGTGCCAGCAGTGGGACAGGCAATCAGCCCCAGCATTTT. As protein: CASSGTGNQPQHF.

The chain combines TRBV7-2 with TRBJ1-5; D uncertain. This CDR3 region has 13 residues. Trimming shortened V by 5 bases and J by 7 bases, and 12 bases separated the two germline ends. Germline V gene data show CDR1 as SGHTA and CDR2 as FQGNSA. This CDR3 is CASSLEVGQPQHF. The CDR3 DNA is TGTGCCAGCAGCCTAGAGGTGGGACAGCCCCAGCATTTT.

This sequence joins TRBV16 and TRBJ1-2, with a weak D call TRBD1 (5 bases). CDR3 length equals 14 residues. V was cut by 0 bases and J by 4 bases, with 9 bases left in between. CDR1 KGHSY and CDR2 FQNENV come from the germline V gene. The CDR3 bases are TGTGCCAGCAGCCAATCCTTAGACAGCTATGGCTACACCTTC. The encoded protein is CASSQSLDSYGYTF.

The chain uses TRBV10-2 and TRBJ1-1, with D uncertain. There are 14 residues in the CDR3. Germline CDR1 is WSHSY and CDR2 is SAAADI. Between the trimmed V and J ends, which lost 5 bases and 2 bases, there was a span of 12 bases. The CDR3 region has the DNA TGCGCCAGCAGTCAAGTCGGGTTTAACACTGAAGCTTTCTTT. Translated, it gives CASSQVGFNTEAFF.

V and J are TRBV6-5 and TRBJ1-6; D call uncertain. This CDR3 is 15 amino acids long. Trimming took 0 bases from V and 7 from J, leaving 10 bases between them. Germline assignment: CDR1 MNHEY and CDR2 SVGAGI. This CDR3 reads CASSYSSNRNSPLHF. CDR3 DNA: TGTGCCAGCAGTTACTCATCCAATAGGAATTCACCCCTCCACTTT.

This sequence joins TRBV4-3 and TRBJ2-2; D is perhaps TRBD1 (5 bases). The CDR3 loop spans 15 amino acids. Trimming removed 1 base from V and 6 bases from J, with 12 bases in between. The germline V gene has CDR1 LGHNA and CDR2 YSLEER. The CDR3, as DNA: TGCGCCAGCAGCCAAGGCGGCAGGGTCGCCGGGGAGCTGTTTTTT. It encodes CASSQGGRVAGELFF.

The rearrangement uses TRBV7-2 and TRBJ2-6; D is possibly TRBD1 (6 bases). CDR1 is SGHTA and CDR2 is FQGNSA in the germline V gene. V lost 4 bases and J 2 bases, leaving 12 bases between the germline ends. This CDR3 is built from 16 residues. The CDR3 DNA is TGTGCCAGCAGCTCAGGGGTTAGCGCTGGGGCCAACGTCCTGACTTTC. It codes for CASSSGVSAGANVLTF.

The J gene is TRBJ2-7, the V gene TRBV11-2, with 8 bases matching TRBD1. From germline, CDR1 is SGHAT and CDR2 FQNNGV. This CDR3 spans 14 amino acids. Trimming took 1 base from V and 5 from J; bases not matched to a gene: 4. The CDR3 spells CASSLVAGGHEQYF. DNA for the CDR3: TGTGCCAGCAGCTTAGTGGCAGGGGGCCACGAGCAGTACTTC. The full variable domain, in which reference TRBV11-2 and TRBJ2-7 provide the parts outside the CDR3, is EAGVAQSPRYKIIEKRQSVAFWCNPISGHATLYWYQQILGQGPKLLIQFQNNGVVDDSQLPKDRFSAERLKGVDSTLKIQPAKLEDSAVYLCASSLVAGGHEQYFGPGTRLTVT.

J is TRBJ1-2 and V is TRBV19; D call uncertain. V dropped 7 bases and J dropped 8 bases, with 11 bases sitting between them. The CDR3 runs to 11 residues. Germline V gene lookup returns CDR1 LNHDA and CDR2 SQIVND (reference sequence). Here the CDR3 reads CASNPDRGYTF. CDR3 coding DNA: TGTGCCAGTAACCCAGATCGCGGCTACACCTTC.

The rearrangement uses TRBV6-5 and TRBJ1-3; D is possibly TRBD1 (5 bases). The germline CDR1 and CDR2 sequences are MNHEY and SVGAGI. The CDR3 is 16 residues long. With 0 bases removed from V and 0 bases from J, the gap between germline ends came to 9 bases. In DNA, the CDR3 is TGTGCCAGCAGTTACTCGAGACAGAGCTCTGGAAACACCATATATTTT. Translating gives CASSYSRQSSGNTIYF.

The rearrangement uses TRBV3-1 (or the pseudogene TRBV3-2) and TRBJ1-6, with D hard to call. The CDR3 totals 12 residues. The ends were cut back, 4 bases at V and 14 bases at J, with 12 bases in the middle. Germline CDR1 reads LGHDT; CDR2 reads YNNKEL (reference sequence). This chain's CDR3 is CASSLSRRALHF. CDR3 DNA sequence: TGTGCCAGCAGCCTGTCGAGGCGTGCCCTCCACTTT.

This clone was seen a few times. The chain couples TRBV5-4 to TRBJ2-5, with 10 bases aligning to TRBD2. The CDR3 loop spans 14 amino acids. Germline V gene data show CDR1 as SGHNT and CDR2 as YYREEE (reference sequence). Trimming cost V 5 bases and J 3 bases; bases outside gene matches: 4. Here the CDR3 reads CASRQTSGEETQYF. CDR3 in DNA: TGTGCCAGCAGGCAAACTAGCGGGGAAGAGACCCAGTACTTC. Full variable domain (missing parts from reference TRBV5-4 and TRBJ2-5): ETGVTQSPTHLIKTRGQQVTLRCSSQSGHNTVSWYQQALGQGPQFIFQYYREEENGRGNFPPRFSGLQFPNYSSELNVNALELDDSALYLCASRQTSGEETQYFGPGTRLLVL.

This chain uses TRBV7-9 with TRBJ1-1; 8 bases match TRBD1. Germline values: CDR1 SEHNR, CDR2 FQNEAQ (reference sequence). J gave up 5 bases and V 4 bases, and 6 bases lay outside the gene matches. This CDR3 comprises 14 residues. CDR3 bases: TGTGCCAGCAGCTCACAGGGGGATGGTACTGAAGCTTTCTTT. It yields the protein CASSSQGDGTEAFF.

The gene calls are TRBV5-5 and TRBJ2-1; TRBD2 agrees at 10 bases. The CDR3 runs to 15 residues. Germline V CDR1 and CDR2: SGHKS, YYEKEE (reference sequence). V lost 1 base and J lost 5; bases outside the gene matches: 3. The CDR3 coding sequence is TGTGCCAGCAGCTTGATACTAGCGGGGAACAATGAGCAGTTCTTC. It yields the protein CASSLILAGNNEQFF.

The genes are TRBV5-1 and TRBJ2-2; no firm D call. This CDR3 is built from 15 residues. Trimming pared 0 bases from V and 2 bases from J, leaving 8 bases between. Germline V gives CDR1 SGHRS, CDR2 YFSETQ. In DNA form, the CDR3 reads TGCGCCAGCAGCTTGGACGTGACTAACACCGGGGAGCTGTTTTTT. Its translation is CASSLDVTNTGELFF.

The V call is TRBV28, the J call TRBJ1-6; D might be TRBD1 (5 bases). Germline V CDR1 and CDR2: MDHEN, SYDVKM. This CDR3 spans 12 amino acids. Deletions cut 6 bases from V and 13 bases from J, with 13 bases between. CDR3 sequence (DNA): TGTGCCAGCAGCCTGGACACCTTTCCCCTCCACTTT. It encodes CASSLDTFPLHF. The full variable domain, completed using reference TRBV28 and TRBJ1-6, is DVKVTQSSRYLVKRTGEKVFLECVQDMDHENMFWYRQDPGLGLRLIYFSYDVKMKEKGDIPEGYSVSREKKERFSLILESASTNQTSMYLCASSLDTFPLHFGNGTRLTVT.

The chain couples TRBV6-2 or TRBV6-3 to TRBJ1-2, with no clear D. Germline V gene sequence: CDR1 MNHEY, CDR2 SVGEGT. The CDR3 runs to 12 residues. V shed 6 bases and J shed 0 bases, with 5 bases lying between them. The DNA of the CDR3 is TGTGCCAGCAGCCAAGCTAACTATGGCTACACCTTC. This encodes CASSQANYGYTF.

The chain carries TRBV15 and TRBJ1-5; D not resolved. V dropped 8 bases and J dropped 1 base, with 9 bases sitting between them. There are 13 residues in the CDR3. Germline values: CDR1 LNHNV, CDR2 YYDKDF (reference sequence). CDR3 in DNA: TGTGCCACCCGGGAAGGCAGCAATCAGCCCCAGCATTTT. Its protein is CATREGSNQPQHF.

In this sample, this clone turned up once. The V call is TRBV19, the J call TRBJ2-7; no clear D. There are 14 residues in the CDR3. Germline values: CDR1 LNHDA, CDR2 SQIVND (reference sequence). The V end was cut by 6 bases, the J end by 8 bases, with 20 bases between. Here the CDR3 DNA reads TGTGCCAGTAGCCCGCTTGGTACAGAATACAAGCAGTACTTC. Translating it yields CASSPLGTEYKQYF.